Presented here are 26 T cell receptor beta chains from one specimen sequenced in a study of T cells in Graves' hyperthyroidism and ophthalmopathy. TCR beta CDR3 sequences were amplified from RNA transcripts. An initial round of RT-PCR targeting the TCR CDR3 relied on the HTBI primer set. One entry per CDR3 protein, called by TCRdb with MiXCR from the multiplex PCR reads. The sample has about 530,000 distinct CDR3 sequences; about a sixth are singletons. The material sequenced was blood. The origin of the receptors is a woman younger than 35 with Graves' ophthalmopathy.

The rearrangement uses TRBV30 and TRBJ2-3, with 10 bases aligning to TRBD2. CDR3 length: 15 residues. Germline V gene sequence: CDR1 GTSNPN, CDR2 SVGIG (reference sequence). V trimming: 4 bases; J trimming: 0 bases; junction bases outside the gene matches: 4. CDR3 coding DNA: TGTGCCTGGAACCCACTAGCGGGGAGCACAGATACGCAGTATTTT. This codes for CAWNPLAGSTDTQYF.

CDR3 coding DNA: TGCAGCGTTGAAGGACAGACGAGCTCCTACAATGAGCAGTTCTTC. Translation: CSVEGQTSSYNEQFF. The chain has TRBV29-1 and TRBJ2-1, with D possibly TRBD1 on 5 matching bases. The CDR3 has 15 residues. Germline V gene data show CDR1 as SQVTM and CDR2 as ANQGSEA. V was pared by 1 base and J by 0 bases, with 10 bases between.

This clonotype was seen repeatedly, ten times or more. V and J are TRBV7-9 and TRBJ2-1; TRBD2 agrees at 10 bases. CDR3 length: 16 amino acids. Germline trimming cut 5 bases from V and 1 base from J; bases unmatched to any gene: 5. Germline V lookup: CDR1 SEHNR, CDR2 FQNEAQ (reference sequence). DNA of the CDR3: TGTGCCAGCAGCATTCTAGCGGGGGATTCCTACAATGAGCAGTTCTTC. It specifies CASSILAGDSYNEQFF.

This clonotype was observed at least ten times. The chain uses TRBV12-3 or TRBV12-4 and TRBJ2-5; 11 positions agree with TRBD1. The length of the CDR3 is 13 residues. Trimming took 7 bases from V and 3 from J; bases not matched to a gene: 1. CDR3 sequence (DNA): TGTGCCAGCATGGGACAGGGGGAAGAGACCCAGTACTTC. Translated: CASMGQGEETQYF.

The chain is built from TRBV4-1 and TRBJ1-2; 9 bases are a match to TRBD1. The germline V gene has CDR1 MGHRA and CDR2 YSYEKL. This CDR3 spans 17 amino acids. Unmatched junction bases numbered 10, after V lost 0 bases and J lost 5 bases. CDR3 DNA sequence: TGCGCCAGCAGCCAAGATAGAATAACAGGGGGCGATTATGGCTACACCTTC. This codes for CASSQDRITGGDYGYTF.

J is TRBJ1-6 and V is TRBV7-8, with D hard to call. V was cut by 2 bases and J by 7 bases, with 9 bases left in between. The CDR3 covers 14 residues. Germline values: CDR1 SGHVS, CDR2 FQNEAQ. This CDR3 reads CASSLPGLNSPLHF. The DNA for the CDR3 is TGTGCCAGCAGCTTACCGGGCCTAAATTCACCCCTCCACTTT.

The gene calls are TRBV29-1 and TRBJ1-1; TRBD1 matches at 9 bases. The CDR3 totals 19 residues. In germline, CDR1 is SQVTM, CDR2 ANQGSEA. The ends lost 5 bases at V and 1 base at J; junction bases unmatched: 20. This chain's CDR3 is CSVPRAPKSDRGQNTEAFF. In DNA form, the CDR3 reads TGCAGCGTTCCCCGAGCCCCAAAATCGGACAGGGGACAGAACACTGAAGCTTTCTTT. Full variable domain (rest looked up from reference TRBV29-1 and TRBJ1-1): SAVISQKPSRDICQRGTSLTIQCQVDSQVTMMFWYRQQPGQSLTLIATANQGSEATYESGFVIDKFPISRPNLTFSTLTVSNMSPEDSSIYLCSVPRAPKSDRGQNTEAFFGQGTRLTVV.

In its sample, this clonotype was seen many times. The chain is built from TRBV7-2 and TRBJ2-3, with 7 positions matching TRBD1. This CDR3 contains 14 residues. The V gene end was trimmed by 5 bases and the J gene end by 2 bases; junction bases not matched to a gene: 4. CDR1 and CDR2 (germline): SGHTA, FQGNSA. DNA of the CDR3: TGTGCCAGCAGCGTGACAGGGTTCACAGATACGCAGTATTTT. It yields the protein CASSVTGFTDTQYF.

CDR3 region: CASSLGGGTGELFF. CDR3 DNA sequence: TGTGCCAGCAGCTTGGGAGGGGGCACCGGGGAGCTGTTTTTT. This rearrangement joins TRBV5-6 to TRBJ2-2, with D perhaps matching TRBD1 (6 bases). The CDR3 runs 14 residues. The germline V and J ends were trimmed by 0 bases and 4 bases, with 7 bases remaining between them. Germline lookup yields CDR1 SGHDT and CDR2 YYEEEE.

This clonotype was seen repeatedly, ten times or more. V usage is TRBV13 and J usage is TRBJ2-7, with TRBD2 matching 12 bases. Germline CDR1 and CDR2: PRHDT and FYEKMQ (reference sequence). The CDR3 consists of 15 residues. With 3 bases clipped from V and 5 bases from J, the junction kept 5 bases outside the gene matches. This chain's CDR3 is CASSLTSGSRDEQYF. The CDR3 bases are TGTGCCAGCAGCTTGACTAGCGGGAGCAGGGACGAGCAGTACTTC.

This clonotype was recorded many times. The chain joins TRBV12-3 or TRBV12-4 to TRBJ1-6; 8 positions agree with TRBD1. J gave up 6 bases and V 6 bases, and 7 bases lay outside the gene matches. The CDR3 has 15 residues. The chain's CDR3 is CASSQRDRTNSPLHF. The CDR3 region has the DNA TGTGCCAGCAGCCAAAGGGACAGGACTAATTCACCCCTCCACTTT.

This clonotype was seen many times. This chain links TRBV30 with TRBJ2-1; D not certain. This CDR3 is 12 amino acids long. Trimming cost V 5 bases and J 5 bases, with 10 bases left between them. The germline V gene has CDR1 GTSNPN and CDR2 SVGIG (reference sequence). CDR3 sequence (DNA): TGTGCCTGGGGTACCTATCACAATGAGCAGTTCTTC. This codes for CAWGTYHNEQFF.

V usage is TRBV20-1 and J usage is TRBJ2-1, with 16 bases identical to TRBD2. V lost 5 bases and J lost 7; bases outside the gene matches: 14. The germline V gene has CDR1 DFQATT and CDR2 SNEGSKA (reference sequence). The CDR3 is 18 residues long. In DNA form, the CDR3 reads TGCAGTGCTCGACACCCGGGACTAGCGGGAGGGCCGGGGAATGAGCAGTTCTTC. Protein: CSARHPGLAGGPGNEQFF.

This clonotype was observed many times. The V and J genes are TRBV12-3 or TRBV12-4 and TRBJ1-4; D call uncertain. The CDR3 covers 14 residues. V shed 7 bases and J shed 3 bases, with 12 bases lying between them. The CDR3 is CASTPQSSNEKLFF. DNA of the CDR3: TGTGCCAGCACCCCACAGTCCTCTAATGAAAAACTGTTTTTT.

CDR3 region: CSALGLAGEREQYF. In nucleotides, the CDR3 is TGCAGTGCCCTAGGACTAGCGGGAGAGCGGGAGCAGTACTTC. This chain connects TRBV20-1 to TRBJ2-7; 13 bases map to TRBD2. The V segment lost 6 bases and the J segment 7 bases; nucleotides outside the gene matches: 9. The CDR3 has 14 residues. CDR1 and CDR2 (germline): DFQATT, SNEGSKA (reference sequence).

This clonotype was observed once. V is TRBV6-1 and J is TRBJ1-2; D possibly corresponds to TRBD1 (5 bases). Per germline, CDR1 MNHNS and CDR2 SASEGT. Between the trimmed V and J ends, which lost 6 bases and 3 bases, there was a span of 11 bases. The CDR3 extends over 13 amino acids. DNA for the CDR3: TGTGCCAGCAGCAGTGACAGACACTATGGCTACACCTTC. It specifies CASSSDRHYGYTF.

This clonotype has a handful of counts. The CDR3 here is CATSRGDSQPQHF. CDR3 nucleotides: TGTGCCACCAGCAGAGGGGACAGTCAGCCCCAGCATTTT. The chain employs TRBV15 and TRBJ1-5; 7 bases fit TRBD1. CDR1 and CDR2 from the germline V gene are LNHNV and YYDKDF (reference sequence). Germline trimming cut 1 base from V and 6 bases from J; bases unmatched to any gene: 0. The CDR3 length is 13 residues.

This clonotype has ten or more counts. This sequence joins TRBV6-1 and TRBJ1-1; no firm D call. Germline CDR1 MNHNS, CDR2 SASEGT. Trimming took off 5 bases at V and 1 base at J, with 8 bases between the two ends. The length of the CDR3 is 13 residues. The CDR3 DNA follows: TGTGCCAGCAGTCACATGAAGAACACTGAAGCTTTCTTT. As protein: CASSHMKNTEAFF.

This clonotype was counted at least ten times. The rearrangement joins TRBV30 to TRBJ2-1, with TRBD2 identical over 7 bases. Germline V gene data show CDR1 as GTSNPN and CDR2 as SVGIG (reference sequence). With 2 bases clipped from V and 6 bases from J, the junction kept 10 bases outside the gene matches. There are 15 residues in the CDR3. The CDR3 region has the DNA TGTGCCTGGAGTCCGCCACGCGGGAGAGGCAATGAGCAGTTCTTC. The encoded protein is CAWSPPRGRGNEQFF.

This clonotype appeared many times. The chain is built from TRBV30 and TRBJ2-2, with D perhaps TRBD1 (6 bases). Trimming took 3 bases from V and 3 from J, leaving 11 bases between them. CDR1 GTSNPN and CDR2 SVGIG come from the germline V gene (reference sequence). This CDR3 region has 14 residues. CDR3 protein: CAWSLGQHTGELFF. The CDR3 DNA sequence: TGTGCCTGGAGCCTGGGACAACACACCGGGGAGCTGTTTTTT.

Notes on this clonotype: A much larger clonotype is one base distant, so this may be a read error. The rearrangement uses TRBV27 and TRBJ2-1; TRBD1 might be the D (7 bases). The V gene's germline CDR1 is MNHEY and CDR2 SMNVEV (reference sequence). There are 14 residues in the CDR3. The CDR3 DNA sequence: TGTGCCAGCAGTTCGCGGGACAGTTACAATGGGCAGTTCTTC. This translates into CASSSRDSYNGQFF.

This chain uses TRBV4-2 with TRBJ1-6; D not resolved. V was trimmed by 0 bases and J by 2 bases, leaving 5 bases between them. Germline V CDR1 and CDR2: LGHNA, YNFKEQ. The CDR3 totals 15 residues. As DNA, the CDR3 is TGTGCCAGCAGCCAAGATGCACCCTATAATTCACCCCTCCACTTT. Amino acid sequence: CASSQDAPYNSPLHF.

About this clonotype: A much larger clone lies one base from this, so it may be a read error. This chain's CDR3 is CAGSLRGLAGPYEQYF. DNA for the CDR3: TGTGCCGGCAGTTTACGCGGACTAGCGGGGCCCTACGAGCAGTACTTC. This sequence joins TRBV27 and TRBJ2-7; 12 bases map to TRBD2. Germline V gene data show CDR1 as MNHEY and CDR2 as SMNVEV (reference sequence). The length of the CDR3 is 16 residues.

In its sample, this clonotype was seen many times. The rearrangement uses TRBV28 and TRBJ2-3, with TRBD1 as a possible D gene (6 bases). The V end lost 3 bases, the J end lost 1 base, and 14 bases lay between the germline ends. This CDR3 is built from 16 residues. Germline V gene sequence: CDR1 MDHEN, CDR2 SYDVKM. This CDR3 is CASSFPQGLRTDTQYF. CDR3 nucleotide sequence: TGTGCCAGCAGTTTTCCCCAGGGGCTTCGCACAGATACGCAGTATTTT.

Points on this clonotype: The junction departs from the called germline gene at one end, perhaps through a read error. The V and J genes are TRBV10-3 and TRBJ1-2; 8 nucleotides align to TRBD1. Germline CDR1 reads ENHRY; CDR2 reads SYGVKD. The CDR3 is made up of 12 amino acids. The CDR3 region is CAISAGGYDYTF. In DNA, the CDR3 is TGTGCCATCAGTGCAGGGGGCTATGACTACACCTTC.

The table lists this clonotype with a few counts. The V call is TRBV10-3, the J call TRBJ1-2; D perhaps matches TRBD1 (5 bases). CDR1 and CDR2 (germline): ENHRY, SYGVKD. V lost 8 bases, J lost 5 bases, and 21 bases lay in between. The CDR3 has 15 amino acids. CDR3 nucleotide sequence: TGTGCCATCGCATCTACCGGGACCGATATTTATGGCTACACCTTC. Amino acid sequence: CAIASTGTDIYGYTF.